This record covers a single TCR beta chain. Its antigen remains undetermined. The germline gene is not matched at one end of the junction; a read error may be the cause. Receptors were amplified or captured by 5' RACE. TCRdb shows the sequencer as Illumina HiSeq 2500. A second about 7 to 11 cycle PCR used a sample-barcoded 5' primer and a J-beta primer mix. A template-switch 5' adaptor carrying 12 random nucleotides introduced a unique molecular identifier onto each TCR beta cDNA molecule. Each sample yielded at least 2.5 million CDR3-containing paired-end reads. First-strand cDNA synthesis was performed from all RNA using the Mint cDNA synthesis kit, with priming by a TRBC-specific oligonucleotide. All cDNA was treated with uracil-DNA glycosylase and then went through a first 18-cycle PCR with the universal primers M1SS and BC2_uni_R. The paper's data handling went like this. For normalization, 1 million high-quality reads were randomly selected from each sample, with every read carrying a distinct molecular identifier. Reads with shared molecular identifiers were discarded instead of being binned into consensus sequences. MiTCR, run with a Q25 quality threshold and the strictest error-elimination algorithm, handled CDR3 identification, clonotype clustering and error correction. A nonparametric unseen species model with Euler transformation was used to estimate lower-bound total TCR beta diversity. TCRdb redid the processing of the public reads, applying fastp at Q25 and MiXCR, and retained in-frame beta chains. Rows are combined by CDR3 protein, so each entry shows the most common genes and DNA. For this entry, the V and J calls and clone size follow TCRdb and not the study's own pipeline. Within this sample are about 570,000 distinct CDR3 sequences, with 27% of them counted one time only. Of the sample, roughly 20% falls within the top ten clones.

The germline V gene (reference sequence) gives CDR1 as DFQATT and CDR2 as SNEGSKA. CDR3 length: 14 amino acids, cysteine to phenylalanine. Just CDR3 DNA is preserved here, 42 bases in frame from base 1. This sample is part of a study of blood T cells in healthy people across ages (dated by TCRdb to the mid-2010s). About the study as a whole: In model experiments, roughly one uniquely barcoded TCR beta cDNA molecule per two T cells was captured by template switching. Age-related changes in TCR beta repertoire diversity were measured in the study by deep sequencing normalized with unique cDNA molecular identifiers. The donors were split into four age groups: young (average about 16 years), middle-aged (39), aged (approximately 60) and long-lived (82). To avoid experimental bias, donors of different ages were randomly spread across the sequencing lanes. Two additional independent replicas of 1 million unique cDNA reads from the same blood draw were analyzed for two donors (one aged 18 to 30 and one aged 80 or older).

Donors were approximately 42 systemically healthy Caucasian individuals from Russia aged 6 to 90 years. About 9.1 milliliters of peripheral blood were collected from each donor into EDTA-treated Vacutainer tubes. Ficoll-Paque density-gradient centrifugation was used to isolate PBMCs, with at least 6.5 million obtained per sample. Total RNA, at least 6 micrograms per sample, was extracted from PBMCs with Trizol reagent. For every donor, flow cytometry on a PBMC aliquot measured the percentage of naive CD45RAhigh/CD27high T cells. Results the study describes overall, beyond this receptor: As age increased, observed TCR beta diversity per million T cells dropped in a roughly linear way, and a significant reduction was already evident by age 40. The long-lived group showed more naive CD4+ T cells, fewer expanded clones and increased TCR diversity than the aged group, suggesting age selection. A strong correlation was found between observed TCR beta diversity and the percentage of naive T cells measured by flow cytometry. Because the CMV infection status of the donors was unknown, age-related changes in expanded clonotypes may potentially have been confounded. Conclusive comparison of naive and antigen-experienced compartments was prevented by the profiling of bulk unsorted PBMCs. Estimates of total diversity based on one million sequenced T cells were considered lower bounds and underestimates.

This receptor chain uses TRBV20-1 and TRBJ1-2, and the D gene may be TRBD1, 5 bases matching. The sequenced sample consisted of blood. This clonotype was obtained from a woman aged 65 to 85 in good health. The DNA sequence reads TGCAGTGCTAGAGATGCCCAGGGTAATCATGGCTACGCCTTC. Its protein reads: CSARDAQGNHGYAF.